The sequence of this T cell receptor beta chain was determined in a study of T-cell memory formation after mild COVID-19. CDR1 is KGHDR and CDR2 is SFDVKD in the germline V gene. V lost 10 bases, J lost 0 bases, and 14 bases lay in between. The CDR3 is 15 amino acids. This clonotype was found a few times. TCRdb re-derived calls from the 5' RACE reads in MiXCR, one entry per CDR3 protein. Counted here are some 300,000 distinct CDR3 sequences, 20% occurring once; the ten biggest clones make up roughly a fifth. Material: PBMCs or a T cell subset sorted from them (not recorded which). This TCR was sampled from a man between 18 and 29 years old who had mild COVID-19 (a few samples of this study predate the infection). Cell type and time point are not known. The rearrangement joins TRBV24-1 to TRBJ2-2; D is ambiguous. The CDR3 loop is CATPGYQANTGELFF. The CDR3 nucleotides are TGTGCCACGCCCGGTTACCAGGCGAACACCGGGGAGCTGTTTTTT.